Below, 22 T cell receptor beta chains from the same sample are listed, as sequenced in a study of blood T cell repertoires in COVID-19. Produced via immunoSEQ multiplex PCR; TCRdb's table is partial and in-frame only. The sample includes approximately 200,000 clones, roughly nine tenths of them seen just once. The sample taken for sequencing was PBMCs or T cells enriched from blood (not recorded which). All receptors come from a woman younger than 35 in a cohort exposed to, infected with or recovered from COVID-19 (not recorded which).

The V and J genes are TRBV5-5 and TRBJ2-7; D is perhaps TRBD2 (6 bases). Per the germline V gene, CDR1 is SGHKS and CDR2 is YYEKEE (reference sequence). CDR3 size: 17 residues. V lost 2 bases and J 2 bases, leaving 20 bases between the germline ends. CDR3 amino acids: CASSFRSGGHPTYEQYF. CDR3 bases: TGTGCCAGCAGCTTCCGGTCTGGAGGGCACCCAACCTACGAGCAGTACTTC.

Written as DNA, the CDR3 is TGTGCCAGCAGCTTAGGGGGGGGGAAGGTCGAGCAGTACTTC. It translates to CASSLGGGKVEQYF. The chain recombines TRBV7-2 with TRBJ2-7, with TRBD2 matching over 7 bases. Germline V gene sequence: CDR1 SGHTA, CDR2 FQGNSA. J lost 6 bases, V lost 1 base, and 6 bases had no gene match. The CDR3 has 14 amino acids.

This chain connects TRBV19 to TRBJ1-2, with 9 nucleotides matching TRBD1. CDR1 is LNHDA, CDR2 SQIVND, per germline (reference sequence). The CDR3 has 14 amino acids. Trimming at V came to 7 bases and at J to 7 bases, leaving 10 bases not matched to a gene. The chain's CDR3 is CASTEEQGARGYTF. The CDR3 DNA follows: TGTGCCAGTACGGAGGAACAGGGGGCGCGTGGCTACACCTTC.

CDR3 region: CASSPDPGGLHEQYF. The CDR3 region has the DNA TGTGCCAGCAGTCCGGACCCAGGGGGTCTCCACGAGCAGTACTTC. The chain carries TRBV27 and TRBJ2-7; 7 bases line up with TRBD1. V shed 5 bases, J shed 5 bases, and the junction held 12 bases outside the gene matches. Germline CDR1 reads MNHEY; CDR2 reads SMNVEV (reference sequence). The CDR3 has 15 amino acids.

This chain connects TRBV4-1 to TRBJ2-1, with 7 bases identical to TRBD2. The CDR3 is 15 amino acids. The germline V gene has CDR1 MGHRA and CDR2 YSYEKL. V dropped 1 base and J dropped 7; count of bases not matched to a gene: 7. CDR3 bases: TGCGCCAGCAGCCAAGGCGCCCCTAGCGGTAATGAGCAGTTCTTC. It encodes CASSQGAPSGNEQFF.

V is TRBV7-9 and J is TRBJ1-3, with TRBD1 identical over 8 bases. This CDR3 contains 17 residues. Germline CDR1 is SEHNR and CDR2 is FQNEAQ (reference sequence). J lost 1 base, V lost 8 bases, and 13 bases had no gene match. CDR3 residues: CASWGQETSMSGNTIYF. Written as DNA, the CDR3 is TGTGCCAGCTGGGGACAGGAGACGTCCATGTCTGGAAACACCATATATTTT.

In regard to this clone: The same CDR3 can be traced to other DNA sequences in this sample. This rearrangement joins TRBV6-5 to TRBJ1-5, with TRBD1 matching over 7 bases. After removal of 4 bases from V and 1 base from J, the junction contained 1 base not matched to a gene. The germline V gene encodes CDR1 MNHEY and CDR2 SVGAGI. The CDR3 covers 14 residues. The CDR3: CASSLGQSNQPQHF. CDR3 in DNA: TGTGCCAGCAGTTTGGGACAGAGCAATCAGCCCCAGCATTTT.

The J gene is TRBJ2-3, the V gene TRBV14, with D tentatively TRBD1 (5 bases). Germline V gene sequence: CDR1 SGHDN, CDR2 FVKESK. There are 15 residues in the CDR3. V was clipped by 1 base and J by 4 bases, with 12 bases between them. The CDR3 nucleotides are TGTGCCAGCAGCCAAGGGTCTCCCAGGGCAGATACGCAGTATTTT. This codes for CASSQGSPRADTQYF.

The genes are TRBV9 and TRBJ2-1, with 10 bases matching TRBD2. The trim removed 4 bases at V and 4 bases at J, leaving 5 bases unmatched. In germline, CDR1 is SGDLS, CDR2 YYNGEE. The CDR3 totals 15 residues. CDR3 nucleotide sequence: TGTGCCAGCAGCTCCACTAGCGGGGTGTACAATGAGCAGTTCTTC. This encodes CASSSTSGVYNEQFF.

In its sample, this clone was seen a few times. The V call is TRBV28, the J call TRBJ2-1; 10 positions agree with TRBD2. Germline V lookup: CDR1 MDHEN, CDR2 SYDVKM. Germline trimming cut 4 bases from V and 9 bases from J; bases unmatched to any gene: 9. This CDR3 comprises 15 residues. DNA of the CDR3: TGTGCCAGCAGTTCCCTAGCGGGGGCCCAACCTGAGCAGTTCTTC. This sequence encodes CASSSLAGAQPEQFF.

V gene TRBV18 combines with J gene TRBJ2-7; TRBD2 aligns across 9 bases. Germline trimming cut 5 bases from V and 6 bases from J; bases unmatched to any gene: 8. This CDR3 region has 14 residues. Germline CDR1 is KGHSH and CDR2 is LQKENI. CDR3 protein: CASSSRSSGTEQYF. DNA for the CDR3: TGTGCCAGCTCAAGCAGGTCTAGCGGGACCGAGCAGTACTTC. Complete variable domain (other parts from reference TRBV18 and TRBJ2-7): NAGVMQNPRHLVRRRGQEARLRCSPMKGHSHVYWYRQLPEEGLKFMVYLQKENIIDESGMPKERFSAEFPKEGPSILRIQQVVRGDSAAYFCASSSRSSGTEQYFGPGTRLTVT.

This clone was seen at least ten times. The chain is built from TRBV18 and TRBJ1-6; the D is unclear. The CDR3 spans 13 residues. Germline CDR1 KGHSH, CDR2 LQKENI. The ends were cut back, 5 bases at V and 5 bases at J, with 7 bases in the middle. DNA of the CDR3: TGTGCCAGCTCAACGTCGGATAATTCACCCCTCCACTTT. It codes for CASSTSDNSPLHF.

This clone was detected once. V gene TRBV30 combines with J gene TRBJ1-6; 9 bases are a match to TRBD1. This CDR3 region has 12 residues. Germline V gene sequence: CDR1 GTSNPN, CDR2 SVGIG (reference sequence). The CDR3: CATGGFNSPLHF. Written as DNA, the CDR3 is TGTGCTACAGGGGGCTTTAATTCACCCCTCCACTTT.

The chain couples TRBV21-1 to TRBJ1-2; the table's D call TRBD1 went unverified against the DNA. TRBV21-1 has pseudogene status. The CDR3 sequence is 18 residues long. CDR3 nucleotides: TGTGCCAGCAGCATTGTTTGGGGGCGTGTCGGACCGCACTATGGCTACACCTTC. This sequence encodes CASSIVWGRVGPHYGYTF.

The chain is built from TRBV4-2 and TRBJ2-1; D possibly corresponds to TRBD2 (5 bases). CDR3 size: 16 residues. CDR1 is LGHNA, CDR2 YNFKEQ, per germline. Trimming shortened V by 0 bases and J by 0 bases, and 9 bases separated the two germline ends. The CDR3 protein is CASSQESGPSYNEQFF. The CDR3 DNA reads TGTGCCAGCAGCCAAGAAAGCGGACCCTCCTACAATGAGCAGTTCTTC.

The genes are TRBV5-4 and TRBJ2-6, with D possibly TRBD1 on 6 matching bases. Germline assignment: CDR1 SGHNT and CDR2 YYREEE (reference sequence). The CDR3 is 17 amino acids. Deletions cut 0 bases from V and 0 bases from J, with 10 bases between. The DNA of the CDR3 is TGTGCCAGCAGCTTGGGACAGGTAAACTCTGGGGCCAACGTCCTGACTTTC. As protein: CASSLGQVNSGANVLTF.

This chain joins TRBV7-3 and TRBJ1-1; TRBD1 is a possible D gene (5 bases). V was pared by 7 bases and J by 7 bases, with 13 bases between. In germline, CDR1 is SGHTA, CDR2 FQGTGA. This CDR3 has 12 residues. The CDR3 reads CASTSDGGEAFF. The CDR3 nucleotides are TGTGCCAGCACCTCAGACGGGGGTGAAGCTTTCTTT.

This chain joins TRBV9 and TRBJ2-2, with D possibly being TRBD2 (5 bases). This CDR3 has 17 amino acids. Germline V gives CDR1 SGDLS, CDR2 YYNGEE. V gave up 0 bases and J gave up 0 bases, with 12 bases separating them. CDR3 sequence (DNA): TGTGCCAGCAGCGTAGCGGCGGAGGCTTCGAACACCGGGGAGCTGTTTTTT. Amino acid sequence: CASSVAAEASNTGELFF.

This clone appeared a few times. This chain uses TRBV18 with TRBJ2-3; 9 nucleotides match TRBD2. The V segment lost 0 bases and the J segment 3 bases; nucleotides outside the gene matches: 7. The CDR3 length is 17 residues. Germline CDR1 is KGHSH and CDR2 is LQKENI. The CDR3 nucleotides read TGTGCCAGCTCACCACCGCAGCGGGGGGATGGGACAGATACGCAGTATTTT. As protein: CASSPPQRGDGTDTQYF.

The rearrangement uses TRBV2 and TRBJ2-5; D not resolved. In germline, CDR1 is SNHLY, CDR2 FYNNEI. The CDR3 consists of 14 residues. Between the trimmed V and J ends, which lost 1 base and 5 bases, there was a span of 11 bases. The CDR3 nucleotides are TGTGCCAGCAGTGAAGGGCTGGCCGGGGAGACCCAGTACTTC. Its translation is CASSEGLAGETQYF.

CDR3 DNA: TGTGCCAGCAGCCAAGTCAGGGGAAACACCATATATTTT. It yields the protein CASSQVRGNTIYF. The gene calls are TRBV3-1 (or the pseudogene TRBV3-2) and TRBJ1-3; D is ambiguous. Trimming left V 1 base short and J 4 bases short, with 5 bases between. The CDR3 totals 13 residues. Germline lookup yields CDR1 LGHDT and CDR2 YNNKEL (reference sequence).

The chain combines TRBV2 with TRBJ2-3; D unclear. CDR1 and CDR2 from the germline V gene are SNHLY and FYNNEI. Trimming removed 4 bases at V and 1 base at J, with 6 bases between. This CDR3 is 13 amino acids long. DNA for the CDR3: TGTGCCAGCAGTGCCGAGCGCACAGATACGCAGTATTTT. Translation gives CASSAERTDTQYF.